The clone carrying this TCR beta chain has only one observation. What it binds is not known. The data were obtained in a study of T cell responses to AZD1222 COVID-19 vaccine. Unmatched junction bases numbered 8, after V lost 3 bases and J lost 1 base. Germline values: CDR1 KGHSH, CDR2 LQKENI. The CDR3 covers 16 residues. Assay used: immunoSEQ multiplex PCR; TCRdb lists only in-frame clones, some missing. The table lists some 92,000 clones, about nine tenths of them singletons. Study-wide results and caveats: Reportedly, nearly half the spike-specific TCRs target unmutated variant regions.

This TCR was sampled from an adult in good health. Source: peripheral blood, taken on day 0 of AZD1222 vaccination. This chain links TRBV18 with TRBJ1-1, with TRBD1 identical over 7 bases. CDR3 nucleotide sequence: TGTGCCAGCTCACCTCTTAGGGGGCGAGAGAACACTGAAGCTTTCTTT. Its translation is CASSPLRGRENTEAFF.